This T cell receptor beta chain was captured by sequencing in a study of blood T cells in healthy people across ages. Study-level results: Conclusively comparing naive with antigen-experienced cells was impossible with unsorted PBMCs. Versus aged donors, long-lived donors had higher diversity and more naive CD4+ cells.

Primers used in a second PCR of roughly 7 to 12 cycles were a sample-barcoded 5' primer and a J-beta primer mix. TCRdb recomputed calls from the 5' RACE reads with MiXCR, one row per CDR3 protein. This table has about 510,000 distinct CDR3 sequences, roughly a quarter appearing once. To note about this clonotype: No antigen is known for it.

With 4 bases removed from V and 4 bases from J, the gap between germline ends came to 17 bases. CDR3 size: 15 residues. In germline, CDR1 is LGHDT, CDR2 YNNKEL (reference sequence). Another study also made use of these data, one on T cells of mothers and their children. That study adds: Related and unrelated pairs show similar thymic shaping of TCR recombination output.

This receptor was taken from a boy aged 2 to 10 in good health. The genes are TRBV3-1 and TRBJ2-7; D tentatively reads TRBD1 or TRBD2 (7 bases each). Specimen: blood. The CDR3 region is CASSRGQVRGYEQYF. The CDR3 region has the DNA TGTGCCAGCAGCCGCGGACAGGTGCGGGGGTACGAGCAGTACTTC.